The rows below give T cell receptor beta chains drawn from one sample of a study of T cell repertoires in cytomegalovirus infection. TCRdb re-called the reads with MiXCR, one entry per CDR3 protein. The data show around 450,000 distinct CDR3 sequences, 11% seen once. Sequencing was performed on PBMCs. The receptors shown here come from a human donor in good health (CMV status not recorded). Some clones in this sample may be carry-over from other donors' samples. Each CDR3 is given with its conserved first and last residue. Fields, in order: D gene, clone size, V gene, CDR3 length, J gene, CDR3 protein, CDR3 DNA. The D gene is left open where the match is weak. Size tells how often a clone was seen (once, few, many) or the class of an expanded clone, and some rows leave it out.

>TRBD2|many|TRBV7-9|16|TRBJ2-3
CASSFFRGLGSYTQYF
TGTGCCAGCAGCTTCTTCCGGGGACTAGGGAGCTATACGCAGTATTTT
>TRBD2|-|TRBV7-3|16|TRBJ2-3
CASSLEAGGPTDTQYF
TGTGCCAGCAGCTTAGAAGCGGGAGGGCCCACAGATACGCAGTATTTT
>TRBD2|many|TRBV20-1|15|TRBJ2-1
CSVAQGGGGGNEQFF
TGCAGTGTTGCCCAGGGTGGCGGGGGAGGCAATGAGCAGTTCTTC
>-|few|TRBV29-1|14|TRBJ2-3
CSVRGSLLTDTQYF
TGCAGCGTTAGGGGGTCCTTACTTACAGATACGCAGTATTTT
>-|many|TRBV28|17|TRBJ2-3
CASSPWRADRNADTQYF
TGTGCCAGCAGTCCCTGGAGGGCGGACAGGAATGCAGATACGCAGTATTTT
>TRBD1|-|TRBV5-4|15|TRBJ2-1
CASSLEGQVYNEQFF
TGTGCCAGCAGCTTGGAGGGACAGGTATACAATGAGCAGTTCTTC
>TRBD1|few|TRBV11-3|17|TRBJ2-2
CASSLSFGTENTGELFF
TGTGCCAGCAGCTTGTCGTTTGGGACAGAGAACACCGGGGAGCTGTTTTTT
>-|many|TRBV7-3|15|TRBJ2-6
CASSLHLRGANVLTF
TGTGCCAGCAGCCTACATCTCCGCGGGGCCAACGTCCTGACTTTC
>TRBD1|-|TRBV20-1|17|TRBJ1-6
CSARDHEGAGGNSPLHF
TGCAGTGCTAGAGATCATGAGGGGGCGGGTGGAAATTCACCCCTCCACTTT
>-|many|TRBV4-1|13|TRBJ2-1
CASSPPRSREQFF
TGCGCCAGCAGCCCCCCGAGGAGCAGAGAGCAGTTCTTC
>-|-|TRBV29-1|12|TRBJ1-2
CSITSFSYGYTF
TGCAGCATCACCTCGTTCAGCTATGGCTACACCTTC
>TRBD1|many|TRBV7-9|16|TRBJ2-5
CASSGPGTGFQETQYF
TGTGCCAGCAGCGGACCCGGGACAGGGTTCCAAGAGACCCAGTACTTC
>TRBD2|many|TRBV12-3/TRBV12-4|16|TRBJ2-3
CASSPIAGGPTDTQYF
TGTGCCAGCAGTCCTATAGCGGGAGGGCCTACAGATACGCAGTATTTT